This paragraph reports one T cell receptor (beta chain). Its matching antigen is unknown. The data are from a study of vaccination and CD4 T cells after COVID-19. Across the whole study: Overlapping peptides covering the spike proteins of SARS-CoV-2, HCoV-NL63, HCoV-OC43 and HCoV-229E were added to stimulate cells. General study findings and limits: Early timepoints after natural infection were not analyzed in these convalescent patients.

Cultured CD4+ T cells had their DNA profiled by the Oncomine TCR Beta short-read assay. TCRdb recomputed calls from the PCR reads with MiXCR, one row per CDR3 protein. In the table there are more than 15,000 distinct CDR3 sequences, around 52% of which are singletons. The treatment denotes: 10-day PBMC culture with coronavirus spike peptide pools or control peptides (ViraFEST assay). The TCR sequence derives from a human donor who had recovered from COVID-19. Sequencing used CD4+ T cells from blood, cultured in vitro.

CDR3 DNA sequence: TGTGCCAGCAGTTTAAACCCCGGAACCTCCTACGAGCAGTACTTC. Translation: CASSLNPGTSYEQYF. The V call is TRBV28, the J call TRBJ2-7; D unclear. V lost 2 bases, J lost 0 bases, and 11 bases lay in between. The CDR3 is 15 residues long. The germline CDR1 and CDR2 sequences are MDHEN and SYDVKM.